This T cell receptor beta chain is drawn from a study of T cell responses to AZD1222 COVID-19 vaccine. Regarding the study as a whole: Nearly half of spike-specific TCRs reportedly target variant regions that are unmutated in the B.1.351 and B.1.1.7 variants. Rises in breadth and depth of Spike-specific TCRs came after two AZD1222 doses.

V lost 4 bases and J lost 2, with 9 bases in between. The germline gives CDR1 MNHEY, CDR2 SMNVEV (reference sequence). This CDR3 spans 14 amino acids. Clones were sequenced by immunoSEQ multiplex PCR, and TCRdb holds only the in-frame ones, with some missing. This table holds some 150,000 clones, 90% found once. Of note for this clone: Its antigen is undetermined.

The chain couples TRBV27 to TRBJ1-5; D uncertain. The sequence was collected from an adult in good health. The sequenced sample was peripheral blood, obtained on day 0 of AZD1222 vaccination. The CDR3: CASSYRFGNQPQHF. CDR3 DNA sequence: TGTGCCAGCAGTTACCGCTTCGGCAATCAGCCCCAGCATTTT.